This entry lists 11 T cell receptor beta chains sequenced from one sample in a study of blood T cells in healthy people across ages (dated by TCRdb to between 2014 and 2016). Library construction relied on 5' RACE. For sequencing, an Illumina HiSeq 2500 was employed. A second PCR of about 6 to 12 cycles was run with a J-beta primer mix and a sample-barcoded 5' primer. TCRdb trimmed public reads at Q25 via fastp, called clones via MiXCR and kept in-frame beta chains. Every distinct CDR3 protein forms one entry, paired with its most common genes and DNA. This sample gives about 1 million distinct CDR3 sequences in total; more than 35% of them show up just once. The leading ten clones occupy approximately 19% of the sample. Sequenced material: blood. These receptors were obtained from a woman aged 60-70 years in good health.

The gene calls are TRBV10-2 and TRBJ2-5; D remains ambiguous. Trimming cost V 0 bases and J 5 bases, with 13 bases left between them. Germline CDR1 and CDR2: WSHSY and SAAADI. The CDR3 runs to 15 residues. The CDR3 loop reads CASSESRPSLETQYF. The CDR3 DNA sequence: TGCGCCAGCAGTGAGTCACGGCCGTCATTGGAGACCCAGTACTTC.

J is TRBJ1-4 and V is TRBV15, with D hard to call. Trimming cost V 5 bases and J 2 bases, with 12 bases left between them. The CDR3 is made up of 15 amino acids. Germline V gives CDR1 LNHNV, CDR2 YYDKDF (reference sequence). The CDR3, as DNA: TGTGCCACCAGCCCTACCCCGTCTACTAATGAAAAACTGTTTTTT. This sequence encodes CATSPTPSTNEKLFF.

The rearrangement joins TRBV7-9 to TRBJ2-7, with 7 bases identical to TRBD2. This CDR3 spans 14 amino acids. V trimming: 3 bases; J trimming: 5 bases; junction bases outside the gene matches: 7. Germline V gene lookup returns CDR1 SEHNR and CDR2 FQNEAQ (reference sequence). This CDR3 reads CASSFIRGEDEQYF. The CDR3 DNA sequence: TGTGCCAGCAGCTTTATCCGGGGGGAGGACGAGCAGTACTTC.

The rearrangement links TRBV6-6 to TRBJ2-5; D gene unclear. V was shortened by 2 bases and J by 2 bases, with 9 bases between the two germline ends. This CDR3 comprises 14 residues. CDR1 is MNHNY, CDR2 SVGAGI, per germline (reference sequence). The CDR3 DNA follows: TGTGCCAGCAGTTACGGCCCGTTGCAAGAGACCCAGTACTTC. This codes for CASSYGPLQETQYF.

This clonotype was seen once. The chain recombines TRBV28 with TRBJ1-2, with 11 bases aligning to TRBD1. The CDR3 spans 17 residues. Trimming took 5 bases from V and 0 from J; bases not matched to a gene: 8. Germline loops: CDR1 MDHEN, CDR2 SYDVKM. Written as DNA, the CDR3 is TGTGCCAGCAGTGCCCGGGACAGGGGGTGGGCTAACTATGGCTACACCTTC. Encoded protein: CASSARDRGWANYGYTF.

This clonotype was counted at least ten times. The chain combines TRBV12-3 or TRBV12-4 with TRBJ2-7; D is unresolved. Trimming took 5 bases from V and 7 from J, leaving 9 bases between them. The length of the CDR3 is 11 residues. CDR3 sequence: CASSARDEQYF. The CDR3 bases are TGTGCCAGCAGTGCTCGAGATGAGCAGTACTTC.

The V gene is TRBV5-1, the J gene TRBJ2-5; 7 bases line up with TRBD2. Looked up from germline, CDR1 is SGHRS and CDR2 is YFSETQ. V was clipped by 0 bases and J by 3 bases; unmatched bases: 11. This CDR3 comprises 17 residues. CDR3 loop: CASSLAQKLGREETQYF. The CDR3 DNA reads as TGCGCCAGCAGCTTGGCCCAAAAACTAGGGAGGGAAGAGACCCAGTACTTC.

The chain couples TRBV5-1 to TRBJ2-3; tentatively, D is TRBD1 or TRBD2 (7 bases each). This CDR3 region has 15 residues. Germline lookup yields CDR1 SGHRS and CDR2 YFSETQ. Trimming left V 4 bases short and J 6 bases short, with 18 bases between. The DNA of the CDR3 is TGCGCCAGCAGCCTGACCCTCAGGGGGGGGGATACGCAGTATTTT. Translating gives CASSLTLRGGDTQYF. Supplemented by reference TRBV5-1 and TRBJ2-3, the full variable domain reads KAGVTQTPRYLIKTRGQQVTLSCSPISGHRSVSWYQQTPGQGLQFLFEYFSETQRNKGNFPGRFSGRQFSNSRSEMNVSTLELGDSALYLCASSLTLRGGDTQYFGPGTRLTVL.

This clonotype was seen more than once but under ten times. This chain's CDR3 is CASSYSPGTGTDTQYF. As DNA, the CDR3 is TGTGCCAGCAGTTACTCGCCCGGGACAGGCACAGATACGCAGTATTTT. V usage is TRBV6-6 and J usage is TRBJ2-3; 7 bases are shared with TRBD1. Unmatched junction bases numbered 4, after V lost 0 bases and J lost 1 base. CDR1 MNHNY and CDR2 SVGAGI come from the germline V gene (reference sequence). The CDR3 length is 16 residues.

In its sample, this clonotype is medium-sized. The rearrangement uses TRBV12-3 or TRBV12-4 and TRBJ1-6; no clear D gene. The CDR3 is 15 residues long. V lost 0 bases, J lost 8 bases, and 11 bases lay in between. Here the CDR3 DNA reads TGTGCCAGCAGTTTAGCGCTAACGGGCGATTCACCCCTCCACTTT. This encodes CASSLALTGDSPLHF.

As to this clonotype: A read error is possible here, since a much larger clone lies one base away. The rearrangement links TRBV7-2 to TRBJ2-7, with 13 positions matching TRBD2. The ends lost 4 bases at V and 0 bases at J; junction bases unmatched: 0. CDR1 is SGHTA, CDR2 FQGNSA, per germline. The CDR3 runs to 15 residues. Here the CDR3 reads CASSWTSGGSYEQYF. The CDR3 DNA reads as TGTGCCAGCAGCTGGACTAGCGGGGGCTCCTACGAGCAGTACTTC.